A single sample is the source of the 18 T cell receptor beta chains below, sequenced in a study of blood T cell repertoires in COVID-19. Profiling relied on immunoSEQ multiplex PCR, and the TCRdb table lists in-frame clones only, not all of them. The repertoire holds about 15,000 clones, 70% to 90% seen once, with approximately 34% in the top ten. The sample was peripheral blood. The receptor source for this set is a woman over 75 with COVID-19, enrolled during active disease.

The V call is TRBV21-1, the J call TRBJ2-4; TRBD2 is the table's D call, not checked against the DNA. TRBV21-1 is an annotated pseudogene. The CDR3 runs to 17 residues. The CDR3 DNA sequence: TGTGCCAGCAGCGAAGACGGAGGGGAGAGAGACAAAAACATTCAGTACTTC. Its protein product is CASSEDGGERDKNIQYF.

The chain is built from TRBV4-3 and TRBJ1-1; 7 bases map to TRBD1. Germline assignment: CDR1 LGHNA and CDR2 YSLEER. The CDR3 spans 13 residues. With 4 bases clipped from V and 3 bases from J, the junction kept 2 bases outside the gene matches. Here the CDR3 DNA reads TGCGCCAGCAGCCGGGGACAGCACACTGAAGCTTTCTTT. Protein product: CASSRGQHTEAFF.

The chain couples TRBV12-3 or TRBV12-4 to TRBJ2-1; 8 bases are shared with TRBD1. The CDR3 consists of 13 residues. The J segment lost 8 bases and the V segment lost 6 bases, leaving 6 bases of the junction unmatched. The CDR3, as DNA: TGTGCCAGCAGCCTCGACAGGGGCGATGAGCAGTTCTTC. Protein: CASSLDRGDEQFF.

The chain uses TRBV2 and TRBJ1-1; the D gene is possibly TRBD1 (5 bases). The germline V and J ends were trimmed by 8 bases and 2 bases, with 18 bases remaining between them. There are 15 residues in the CDR3. Germline assignment: CDR1 SNHLY and CDR2 FYNNEI. In DNA, the CDR3 is TGTGCCAGCGCTCCGAGAGGACAACCTAACACTGAAGCTTTCTTT. Translation gives CASAPRGQPNTEAFF.

The gene calls are TRBV4-3 and TRBJ2-2; D is unclear. The CDR3 extends over 13 amino acids. With 1 base removed from V and 7 bases from J, the gap between germline ends came to 7 bases. Germline lookup yields CDR1 LGHNA and CDR2 YSLEER. CDR3 sequence (DNA): TGCGCCAGCAGCCAAGGTATCGGCGGGGAGCTGTTTTTT. It codes for CASSQGIGGELFF.

The rearrangement uses TRBV7-2 and TRBJ2-5, with 13 bases lining up with TRBD2. The CDR3 is 19 amino acids. Germline-derived CDR1 and CDR2 are SGHTA and FQGNSA. V dropped 5 bases and J dropped 7; count of bases not matched to a gene: 19. This chain's CDR3 is CASSPRVPNSRLAGGTQYF. The CDR3 nucleotides are TGTGCCAGCAGCCCTAGGGTCCCCAATTCCCGACTAGCGGGGGGGACCCAGTACTTC.

V usage is TRBV4-2 and J usage is TRBJ2-7; 8 nucleotides match TRBD1. With 1 base clipped from V and 2 bases from J, the junction kept 7 bases outside the gene matches. This CDR3 is built from 16 residues. Germline CDR1 is LGHNA and CDR2 is YNFKEQ. For the CDR3, the DNA is TGTGCCAGCAGCCAAGCCGACAGGGGAGTCCCCTACGAGCAGTACTTC. This sequence encodes CASSQADRGVPYEQYF.

The chain has TRBV2 and TRBJ2-3, with 9 bases identical to TRBD2. From germline, CDR1 is SNHLY and CDR2 FYNNEI. The J segment lost 1 base and the V segment lost 6 bases, leaving 11 bases of the junction unmatched. CDR3 size: 17 residues. Written as DNA, the CDR3 is TGTGCCAGCAGGGGGGTAGCGGGGGATGCGGGCACAGATACGCAGTATTTT. Translating it yields CASRGVAGDAGTDTQYF.

This chain connects TRBV6-2 or TRBV6-3 to TRBJ2-1, with a weak D call TRBD2 (6 bases). The length of the CDR3 is 15 residues. Trimming stripped 6 bases from V and 4 bases from J, with 16 bases between. From germline, CDR1 is MNHEY and CDR2 SVGEGT. CDR3 in DNA: TGTGCCAGCAGCCTTAAATTTGGGGGGTACAATGAGCAGTTCTTC. Encoded protein: CASSLKFGGYNEQFF.

This rearrangement joins TRBV6-5 to TRBJ2-7; tentative D call: TRBD1 (6 bases). CDR1 and CDR2 from the germline V gene are MNHEY and SVGAGI. There are 11 residues in the CDR3. Trimming pared 6 bases from V and 6 bases from J, leaving 9 bases between. CDR3 protein: CASRTGTEQYF. The CDR3 coding sequence is TGTGCCAGCAGAACAGGGACCGAGCAGTACTTC.

The chain employs TRBV7-9 and TRBJ1-3; 9 bases fit TRBD1. Germline V gene sequence: CDR1 SEHNR, CDR2 FQNEAQ (reference sequence). The CDR3 runs to 15 residues. CDR3 sequence: CASRGTGTGGNTIYF. The CDR3, as DNA: TGTGCTTCCAGGGGTACCGGGACAGGGGGAAACACCATATATTTT. Based on the CDR3 plus reference TRBV7-9 and TRBJ1-3, the full variable domain is DTGVSQNPRHKITKRGQNVTFRCDPISEHNRLYWYRQTLGQGPEFLTYFQNEAQLEKSRLLSDRFSAERPKGSFSTLEIQRTEQGDSAMYLCASRGTGTGGNTIYFGEGSWLTVV.

This clone was seen more than once but under ten times. The genes are TRBV5-1 and TRBJ2-3; 10 positions agree with TRBD2. The CDR3 runs to 15 residues. Germline V gene lookup returns CDR1 SGHRS and CDR2 YFSETQ. With 4 bases clipped from V and 2 bases from J, the junction kept 4 bases outside the gene matches. Here the CDR3 reads CASSAGLAYTDTQYF. CDR3 DNA: TGCGCCAGCAGCGCGGGACTAGCGTACACAGATACGCAGTATTTT.

The rearrangement uses TRBV5-1 and TRBJ2-1; 14 nucleotides agree with TRBD2. Germline CDR1 is SGHRS and CDR2 is YFSETQ. The CDR3 sequence is 15 residues long. V lost 4 bases, J lost 13 bases, and 10 bases stayed unmatched. CDR3 sequence reads: CASSRGTSGSQVQFF. CDR3 bases: TGCGCCAGCAGCCGGGGGACTAGCGGGAGTCAGGTCCAGTTCTTC.

This clone was detected only a few times. The chain combines TRBV6-2 or TRBV6-3 with TRBJ1-2; 9 positions agree with TRBD1. The CDR3 is 16 residues long. J was trimmed by 5 bases and V by 4 bases; bases with no gene match: 11. CDR1 is MNHEY, CDR2 SVGEGT, per germline. For the CDR3, the DNA is TGTGCCAGCAGTTCTTTACCGGGACAGGGATCATATGGCTACACCTTC. Protein sequence: CASSSLPGQGSYGYTF.

The rearrangement uses TRBV6-5 and TRBJ1-1, with a possible D match to TRBD1 (5 bases). V lost 9 bases and J lost 2, with 13 bases in between. CDR3 length: 13 amino acids. Germline CDR1 is MNHEY and CDR2 is SVGAGI. CDR3 protein: CASKIGQNTEAFF. The CDR3 nucleotides read TGTGCCAGTAAAATTGGACAAAACACTGAAGCTTTCTTT.

This chain joins TRBV27 and TRBJ2-7; 9 bases are a match to TRBD2. Per the germline V gene, CDR1 is MNHEY and CDR2 is SMNVEV (reference sequence). V trimming: 6 bases; J trimming: 5 bases; junction bases outside the gene matches: 8. The CDR3 has 14 residues. The CDR3 nucleotides read TGTGCCAGCAGAGGCGGGAGGGCCCCCCACGAGCAGTACTTC. Protein: CASRGGRAPHEQYF.

The genes are TRBV6-2 or TRBV6-3 and TRBJ1-2; TRBD1 aligns across 8 bases. J was trimmed by 5 bases and V by 0 bases; bases with no gene match: 5. This CDR3 has 15 residues. Germline values: CDR1 MNHEY, CDR2 SVGEGT. The chain's CDR3 is CASSYSGQGKYGYTF. As DNA, the CDR3 is TGTGCCAGCAGTTACTCCGGACAGGGAAAATATGGCTACACCTTC.

The rearrangement joins TRBV7-9 to TRBJ2-3; 9 nucleotides align to TRBD2. CDR3 size: 18 residues. Germline CDR1 and CDR2: SEHNR and FQNEAQ (reference sequence). With 2 bases clipped from V and 0 bases from J, the junction kept 9 bases outside the gene matches. CDR3 residues: CASSLLRTAGGSTDTQYF. The CDR3 DNA reads as TGTGCCAGCAGCTTATTGAGGACGGCGGGGGGGAGCACAGATACGCAGTATTTT.